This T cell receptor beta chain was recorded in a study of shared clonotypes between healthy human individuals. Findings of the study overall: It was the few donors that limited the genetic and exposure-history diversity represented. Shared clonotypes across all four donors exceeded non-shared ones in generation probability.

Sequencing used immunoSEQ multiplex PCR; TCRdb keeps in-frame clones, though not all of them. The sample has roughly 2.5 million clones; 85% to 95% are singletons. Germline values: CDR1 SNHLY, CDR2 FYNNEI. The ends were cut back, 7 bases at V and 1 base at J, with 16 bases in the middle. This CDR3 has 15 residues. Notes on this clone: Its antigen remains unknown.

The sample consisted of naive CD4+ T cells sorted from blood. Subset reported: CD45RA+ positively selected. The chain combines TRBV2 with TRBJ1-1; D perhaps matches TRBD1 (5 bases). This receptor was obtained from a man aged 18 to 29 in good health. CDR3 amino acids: CASIPGMGRNTEAFF. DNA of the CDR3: TGTGCCAGCATTCCAGGGATGGGACGGAACACTGAAGCTTTCTTT.